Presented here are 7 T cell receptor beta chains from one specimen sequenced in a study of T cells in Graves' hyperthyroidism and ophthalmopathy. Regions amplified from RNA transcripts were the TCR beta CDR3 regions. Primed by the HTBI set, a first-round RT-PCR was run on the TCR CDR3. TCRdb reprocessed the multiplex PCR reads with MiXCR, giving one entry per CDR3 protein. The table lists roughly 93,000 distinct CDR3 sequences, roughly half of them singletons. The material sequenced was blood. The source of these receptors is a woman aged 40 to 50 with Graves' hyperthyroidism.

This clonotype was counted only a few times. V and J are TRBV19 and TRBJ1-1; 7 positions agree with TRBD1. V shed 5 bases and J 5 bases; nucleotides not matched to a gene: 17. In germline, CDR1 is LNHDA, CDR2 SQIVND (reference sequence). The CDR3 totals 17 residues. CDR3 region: CASSLTPRQGSKTEAFF. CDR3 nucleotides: TGTGCCAGTAGTTTAACCCCCCGACAGGGTTCGAAGACTGAAGCTTTCTTT.

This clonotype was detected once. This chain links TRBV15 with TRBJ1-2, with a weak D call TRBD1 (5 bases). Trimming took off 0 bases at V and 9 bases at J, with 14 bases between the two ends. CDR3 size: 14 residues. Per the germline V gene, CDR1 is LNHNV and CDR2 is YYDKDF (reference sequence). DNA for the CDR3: TGTGCCACCAGCAGAGATCGGGACCCTTGGAGCTACACCTTC. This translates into CATSRDRDPWSYTF.

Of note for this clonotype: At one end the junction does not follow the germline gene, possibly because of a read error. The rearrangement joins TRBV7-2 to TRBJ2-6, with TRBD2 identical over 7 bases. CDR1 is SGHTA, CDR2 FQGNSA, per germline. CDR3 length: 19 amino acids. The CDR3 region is CASGLRGRAQYAGANVLTF. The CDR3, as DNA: TGTGCCAGCGGCTTACGTGGGAGGGCCCAGTATGCGGGGGCCAACGTCCTGACTTTC. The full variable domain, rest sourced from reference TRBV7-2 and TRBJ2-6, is GAGVSQSPSNKVTEKGKDVELRCDPISGHTALYWYRQSLGQGLEFLIYFQGNSAPDKSGLPSDRFSAERTGGSVSTLTIQRTQQEDSAVYLCASGLRGRAQYAGANVLTFGAGSRLTVL.

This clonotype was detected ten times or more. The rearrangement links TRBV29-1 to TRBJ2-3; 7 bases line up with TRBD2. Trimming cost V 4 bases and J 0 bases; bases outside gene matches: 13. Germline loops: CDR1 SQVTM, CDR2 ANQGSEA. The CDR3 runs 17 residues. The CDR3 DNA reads TGCAGCGTTGCAGGGATCCTAGGGCGGGAGAGCACAGATACGCAGTATTTT. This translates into CSVAGILGRESTDTQYF.

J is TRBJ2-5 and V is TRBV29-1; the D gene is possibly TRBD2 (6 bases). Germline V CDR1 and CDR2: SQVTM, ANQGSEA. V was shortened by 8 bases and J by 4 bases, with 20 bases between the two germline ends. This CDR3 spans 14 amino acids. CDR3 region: CSTTGTGAPETQYF. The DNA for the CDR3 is TGCAGCACCACCGGGACTGGGGCCCCAGAGACCCAGTACTTC.

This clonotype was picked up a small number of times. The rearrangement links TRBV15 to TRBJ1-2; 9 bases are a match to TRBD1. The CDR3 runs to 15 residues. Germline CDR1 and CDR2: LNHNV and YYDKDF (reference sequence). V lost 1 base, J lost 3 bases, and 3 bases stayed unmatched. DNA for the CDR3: TGTGCCACCAGCAGAGGACAGGGGGTCGACTATGGCTACACCTTC. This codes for CATSRGQGVDYGYTF.

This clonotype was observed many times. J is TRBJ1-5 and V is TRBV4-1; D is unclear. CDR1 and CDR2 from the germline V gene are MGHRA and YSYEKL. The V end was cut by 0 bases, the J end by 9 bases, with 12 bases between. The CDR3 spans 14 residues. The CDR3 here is CASSQEGLAMPQHF. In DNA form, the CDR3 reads TGCGCCAGCAGCCAAGAAGGGCTAGCAATGCCCCAGCATTTT.